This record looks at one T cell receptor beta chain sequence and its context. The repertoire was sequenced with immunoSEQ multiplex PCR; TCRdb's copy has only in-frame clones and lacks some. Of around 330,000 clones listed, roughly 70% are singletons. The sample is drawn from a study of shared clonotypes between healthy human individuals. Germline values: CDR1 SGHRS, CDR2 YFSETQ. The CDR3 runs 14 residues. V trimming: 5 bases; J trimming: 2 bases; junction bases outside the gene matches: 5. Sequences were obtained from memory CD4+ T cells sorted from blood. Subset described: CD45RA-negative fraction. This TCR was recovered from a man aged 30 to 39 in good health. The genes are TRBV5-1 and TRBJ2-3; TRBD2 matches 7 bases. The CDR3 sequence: CASSSSGNTDTQYF. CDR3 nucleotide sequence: TGCGCCAGCAGTTCTAGCGGTAACACAGATACGCAGTATTTT.